This TCR beta chain was sequenced for a study of vaccination effects on CD4 cells after COVID-19. General study findings and limits: After vaccination, at late timepoints, clones induced by infection and by vaccine contracted markedly.

With roughly 10 days of culture completed, CD4+ T cells were isolated. Cultures received IL-2 medium that replaced half the medium on days 3 and 7. The germline V gene has CDR1 SNHLY and CDR2 FYNNEI. There are 15 residues in the CDR3. Trimming at V came to 6 bases and at J to 5 bases, leaving 12 bases not matched to a gene. Concerning this clone: Its antigen remains unknown.

TCRdb keeps only in-frame clones here, not all; method: immunoSEQ multiplex PCR. This sample has 50,000 to 70,000 clones; 55% to 75% occur once, and the top ten carry under 30%. The chain has TRBV2 and TRBJ2-5; 7 positions agree with TRBD1. The material sequenced was CD4+ T cells from PBMCs cultured without peptide, taken before COVID-19 vaccination. The receptor comes from a human donor who had a prior SARS-CoV-2 infection. The CDR3 sequence: CASRYSRGRGETQYF. The CDR3 DNA reads as TGTGCCAGCAGGTATTCGAGGGGGCGCGGGGAGACCCAGTACTTC. The full variable domain, rest sourced from reference TRBV2 and TRBJ2-5, is EPEVTQTPSHQVTQMGQEVILRCVPISNHLYFYWYRQILGQKVEFLVSFYNNEISEKSEIFDDQFSVERPDGSNFTLKIRSTKLEDSAMYFCASRYSRGRGETQYFGPGTRLLVL.